Here is one TCR beta chain with its context. Its specificity is unknown. This sample is part of a study of a mutant IDH1 vaccine in newly diagnosed glioma. As for the study in general: Of the patients given treatment, approximately 62% were male and 37.5% were female, and a mean age of approximately 40 years was recorded. Regarding the study as a whole: Vaccination elicited immune responses in around 92% of patients. The authors found pseudoprogression apparently unrelated to changes in top peripheral T cell clonotypes.

As to time point: baseline, week 1 (first vaccination visit). Sample treatment: pre-vaccination baseline after standard-of-care therapy. Each tumor in the donors was a new WHO grade 3 or 4 astrocytoma, IDH1-mutant and ATRX-lost. Only in-frame clones appear in the TCRdb table, and some are missing; sequencing was by immunoSEQ multiplex PCR. The sample yields 20,000 to 25,000 clones, 90% to 95% seen once. CDR3 length: 15 residues. The germline V gene encodes CDR1 LNHNV and CDR2 YYDKDF (reference sequence). Between the trimmed V and J ends, which lost 1 base and 3 bases, there was a span of 12 bases. The receptor comes from a man aged 30-40 years with glioma. The sequencing used PBMCs, collected from a glioma patient treated with radiotherapy, temozolomide or both. This chain uses TRBV15 with TRBJ1-2; D may be TRBD1 (5 bases). The CDR3 protein is CATSRGTYGDYGYTF. The CDR3, as DNA: TGTGCCACCAGCAGAGGGACATACGGGGACTATGGCTACACCTTC. The full variable domain, in which reference TRBV15 and TRBJ1-2 provide the parts outside the CDR3, is DAMVIQNPRYQVTQFGKPVTLSCSQTLNHNVMYWYQQKSSQAPKLLFHYYDKDFNNEADTPDNFQSRRPNTSFCFLDIRSPGLGDTAMYLCATSRGTYGDYGYTFGSGTRLTVV.